This T cell receptor (beta chain) comes out of a study of tumor-infiltrating lymphocytes in primary liver carcinoma. Study in general: The patients comprised men and women between the ages of 30 and 69 years. Findings and limits, study-wide: Tumors carried a top-250-clone fraction significantly exceeding that of blood (p = 0.039).

As concerns this clonotype: As yet, its antigen is unknown. Germline is not matched at one junction end, which may reflect a read error.

A constant-region primer served to make TCR beta cDNA from approximately 490 ng total RNA. What produced the TCR beta libraries was three nested multiplex PCR rounds using slightly modified ARM-PCR. It was with TRBV1-TRBV30 forward primers and a C-beta reverse primer that the first two PCR rounds were run, at about 10 cycles each. TCRdb recomputed calls from the multiplex PCR reads with MiXCR, one row per CDR3 protein. The sample has approximately 74,000 distinct CDR3 sequences, 65% to 75% seen once. The approximately 17-34 mg bulk tissue piece was not sorted before simultaneous RNA and DNA extraction. The CDR3 is made up of 13 amino acids. Germline V gene lookup returns CDR1 MNHNS and CDR2 SASEGT.

Source material: liver tumor tissue from sampling region 4. Subset denoted: tumor region T4, right-lateral pole. This clonotype was sampled from a woman aged 60 to 75 with primary liver carcinoma and hepatitis B virus infection. The chain links TRBV6-1 to TRBJ2-3, with a weak D call TRBD1 (6 bases). Here the CDR3 reads CASSKAQGGAQYF. CDR3 DNA sequence: TGTGCCAGCAGTAAAGCACAGGGTGGGGCGCAGTATTTT.